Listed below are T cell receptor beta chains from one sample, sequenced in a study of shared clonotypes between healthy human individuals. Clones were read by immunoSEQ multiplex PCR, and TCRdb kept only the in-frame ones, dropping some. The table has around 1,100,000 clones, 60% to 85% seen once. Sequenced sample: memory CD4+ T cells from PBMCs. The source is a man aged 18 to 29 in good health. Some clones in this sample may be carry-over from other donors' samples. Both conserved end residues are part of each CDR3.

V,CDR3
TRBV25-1,CASSVKPSTQYF
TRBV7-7,CASSFGSGTDTQYF
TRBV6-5,CASRGIAETGELFF
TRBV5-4,CASSLRQGIYGYTF
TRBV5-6,CASSTGPGARETQYF
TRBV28,CASTPQLDTLRYTF
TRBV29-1,CSASWVHEQYF
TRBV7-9,CASSFMGAQYTNEKLFF
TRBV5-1,CASSLSRAADTQYF
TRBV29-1,CSVALNTEAFF
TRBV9,CASSPRLAGPPYNEQFF
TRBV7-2,CASSLDRSTDTQYF
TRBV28,CASSGTAGFGTDTQYF
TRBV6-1,CASSRGRSTEAFF
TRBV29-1,CSVRAGLSGELFF
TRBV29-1,CSVEGHGVGETQYF
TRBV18,CASSASANYGYTF
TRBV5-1,CATGNGPSGAGELFF
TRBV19,CASAGDSNQPQHF
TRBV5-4,CASSLTGVGLYNEQFF